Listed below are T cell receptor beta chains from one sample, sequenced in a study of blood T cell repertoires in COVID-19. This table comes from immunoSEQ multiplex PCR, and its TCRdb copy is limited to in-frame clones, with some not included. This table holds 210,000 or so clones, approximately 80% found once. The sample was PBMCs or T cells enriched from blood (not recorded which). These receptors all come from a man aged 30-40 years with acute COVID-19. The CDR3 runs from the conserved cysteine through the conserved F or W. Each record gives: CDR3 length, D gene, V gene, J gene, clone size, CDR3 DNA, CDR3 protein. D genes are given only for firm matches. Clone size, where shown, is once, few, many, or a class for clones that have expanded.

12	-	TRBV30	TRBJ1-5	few	TGTGCCTGGAGTCAGGGTGGACAGCCCCAGCATTTT	CAWSQGGQPQHF
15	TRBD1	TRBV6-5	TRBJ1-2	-	TGTGCCAGCAGACGAAAGGCAGGGGGCGCCGATGGCTACACCTTC	CASRRKAGGADGYTF
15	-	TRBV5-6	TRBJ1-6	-	TGTGCCAGCAGCCACGGGACGGGGAGGGATTCACCCCTCCACTTT	CASSHGTGRDSPLHF
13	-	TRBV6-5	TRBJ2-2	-	TGTGCCGGCCGGGTCCCTGTCACCGGGGAGCTGTTTTTT	CAGRVPVTGELFF
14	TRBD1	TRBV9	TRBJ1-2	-	TGTGCCAGCAGCCCGGGACAGGGGTCTTATGGCTACACCTTC	CASSPGQGSYGYTF
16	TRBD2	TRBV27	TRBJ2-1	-	TGTGCCAGCAGCGACCCGACTAGCGGGGGGGCCAATGAGCAGTTCTTC	CASSDPTSGGANEQFF
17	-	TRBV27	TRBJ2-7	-	TGTGCCAGCAGTTTATCGAGAGGACCCGGGGACACCTACGAGCAGTACTTC	CASSLSRGPGDTYEQYF
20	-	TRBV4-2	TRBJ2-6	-	TGTGCCAGCAGCCAAGATCCCGCTGTGAGGGGGGGCTCTGGGGCCAACGTCCTGACTTTC	CASSQDPAVRGGSGANVLTF
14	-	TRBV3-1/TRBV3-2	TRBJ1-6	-	TGTGCCAGCAGCCCCGGGAACCCCGGTTCACCCCTCCACTTT	CASSPGNPGSPLHF
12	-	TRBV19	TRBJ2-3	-	TGTGCCAGTAGTGTCTTCGGAGATACGCAGTATTTT	CASSVFGDTQYF
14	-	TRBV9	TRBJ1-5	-	TGTGCCAGCAGCGTAGACGGCGGGGTTCAGCCCCAGCATTTT	CASSVDGGVQPQHF
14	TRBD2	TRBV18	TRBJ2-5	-	TGTGCCAGCTCACGACTAGCCCAAAAAGAGACCCAGTACTTC	CASSRLAQKETQYF
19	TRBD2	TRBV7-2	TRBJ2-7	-	TGTGCCAGCAGACCCCGAGAGGGACTAGCGGGGGGGTTTAACTACGAGCAGTACTTC	CASRPREGLAGGFNYEQYF
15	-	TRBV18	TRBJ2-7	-	TGTGCCAGCTCCCACGACAGCTCAATCGTCTACGAGCAGTACTTC	CASSHDSSIVYEQYF
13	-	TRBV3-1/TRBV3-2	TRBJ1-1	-	TGTGCCAGCAGCCAAACAGCTAACACTGAAGCTTTCTTT	CASSQTANTEAFF
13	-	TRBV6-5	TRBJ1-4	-	TGTGCCAGCAACGGACAGTACAATGAAAAACTGTTTTTT	CASNGQYNEKLFF
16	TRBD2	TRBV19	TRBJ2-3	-	TGTGCCAGTAGCTTACTAGCGGGGGCTAGCACAGATACGCAGTATTTT	CASSLLAGASTDTQYF
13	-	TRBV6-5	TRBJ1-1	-	TGTGCCAGCCTGGTTGGGGCTGGCACTGAAGCTTTCTTT	CASLVGAGTEAFF
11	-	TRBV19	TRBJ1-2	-	TGTGCCAGGACCACAGGGAAAGGCTACACCTTC	CARTTGKGYTF
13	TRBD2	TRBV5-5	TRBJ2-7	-	TGTGCCAGCAGCTTCCGGGGGGGCGGCGAGCAGTACTTC	CASSFRGGGEQYF
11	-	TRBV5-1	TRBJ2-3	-	TGCGCCAGCAGCTCAACAGATACGCAGTATTTT	CASSSTDTQYF
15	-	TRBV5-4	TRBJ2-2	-	TGTGCCAGCAGCTACGACGGGGGGAACACCGGGGAGCTGTTTTTT	CASSYDGGNTGELFF
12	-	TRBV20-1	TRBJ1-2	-	TGCAGTGCTAGTAATGCAGCGGACGGCTACACCTTC	CSASNAADGYTF
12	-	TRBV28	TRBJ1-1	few	TGTGCCAGCAGCACACAGGGATTTGAAGCTTTCTTT	CASSTQGFEAFF
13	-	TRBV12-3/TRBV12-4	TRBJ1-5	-	TGTGCCAGCACCAAAGCGGGGAATCAGCCCCAGCATTTT	CASTKAGNQPQHF
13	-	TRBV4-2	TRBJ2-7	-	TGTGCCAGCAGCCAAGACAGGGACTACGAGCAGTACTTC	CASSQDRDYEQYF
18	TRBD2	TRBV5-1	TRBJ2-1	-	TGCGCCAGCAGCTTGGAGGGACTAGCGGTGAGCTCCTACAATGAGCAGTTCTTC	CASSLEGLAVSSYNEQFF
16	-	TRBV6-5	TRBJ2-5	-	TGTGCCAGCAGTTACGCGACAATCAGGGGAGTCGAGACCCAGTACTTC	CASSYATIRGVETQYF
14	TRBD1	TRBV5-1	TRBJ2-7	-	TGCGCCAGCAGCGCGACAGGGAGCTCCTACGAGCAGTACTTC	CASSATGSSYEQYF
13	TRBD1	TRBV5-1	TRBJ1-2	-	TGCGCCAGCAGTAGGGACAGGGCTTATGGCTACACCTTC	CASSRDRAYGYTF
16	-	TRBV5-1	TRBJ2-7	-	TGCGCCAGCAGCTCAGAACCGGGACTGAACTCCTACGAGCAGTACTTC	CASSSEPGLNSYEQYF
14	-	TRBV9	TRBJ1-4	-	TGTGCCAGCGGGGGCGGCGCAGCTAATGAAAAACTGTTTTTT	CASGGGAANEKLFF
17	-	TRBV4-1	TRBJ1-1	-	TGCGCCAGCAGCCAAGAGACGTTAGCAGGCGGGGGCACTGAAGCTTTCTTT	CASSQETLAGGGTEAFF
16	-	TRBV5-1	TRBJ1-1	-	TGCGCCAGCAGCATGGGCGGGGGCCTTTATGACACTGAAGCTTTCTTT	CASSMGGGLYDTEAFF
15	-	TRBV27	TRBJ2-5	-	TGTGCCAGCAGTCTTAGCGGACCGGAGGGAGAGACCCAGTACTTC	CASSLSGPEGETQYF
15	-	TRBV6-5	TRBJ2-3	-	TGTGCCAGCAGTTACTCGTCAGGGGGCACAGATACGCAGTATTTT	CASSYSSGGTDTQYF
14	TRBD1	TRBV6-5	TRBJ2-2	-	TGTGCCAGCAGAGGACAGGGGGACGCCGGGGAGCTGTTTTTT	CASRGQGDAGELFF
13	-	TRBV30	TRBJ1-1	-	TGTGCCTGGAGTAGTAGGAGGGACACTGAAGCTTTCTTT	CAWSSRRDTEAFF
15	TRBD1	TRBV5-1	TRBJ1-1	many	TGCGCCAGCAGCTCGGCCGGGACAGCTAACACTGAAGCTTTCTTT	CASSSAGTANTEAFF
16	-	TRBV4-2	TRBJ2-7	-	TGTGCCAGCAGCCAGGGGGCCGCAATAACATCCCCCGAGCAGTACTTC	CASSQGAAITSPEQYF
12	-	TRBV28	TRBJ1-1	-	TGTGCCAGCAGCATGGGGGCGAGTGAAGCTTTCTTT	CASSMGASEAFF
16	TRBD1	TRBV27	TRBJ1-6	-	TGTGCCAGCAGCCCCCGGGACAGGGTACTTAATTCACCCCTCCACTTT	CASSPRDRVLNSPLHF
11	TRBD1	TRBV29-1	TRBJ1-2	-	TGCAGCGCAGGACAGGGAGGGGGCTACACCTTC	CSAGQGGGYTF
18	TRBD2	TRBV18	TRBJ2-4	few	TGTGCCAGCTCGCCTATGGCGGGGGGGATGTCGGCCAAAAACATTCAGTACTTC	CASSPMAGGMSAKNIQYF
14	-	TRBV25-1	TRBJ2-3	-	TGTGCCAGCAGTGCCGAGTTCGTCACAGATACGCAGTATTTT	CASSAEFVTDTQYF
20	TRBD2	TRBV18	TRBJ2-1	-	TGTGCCAGCTCACCGCTCGCGGGACTAGCGGGGGGGCTGTCCTACAATGAGCAGTTCTTC	CASSPLAGLAGGLSYNEQFF
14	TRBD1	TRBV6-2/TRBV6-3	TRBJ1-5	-	TGTGCCAGCAGTTGGACAGGGGGCATTCAGCCCCAGCATTTT	CASSWTGGIQPQHF
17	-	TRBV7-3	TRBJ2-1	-	TGTGCCAGCAGACGAATTATGGGGACCGGGACTCCGCATGAGCAGTTCTTC	CASRRIMGTGTPHEQFF
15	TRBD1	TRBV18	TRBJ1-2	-	TGTGCCAGCTCGCCCCCTTTTGGGACAGGGGATGGCTACACCTTC	CASSPPFGTGDGYTF
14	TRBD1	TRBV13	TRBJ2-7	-	TGTGCCAGCAGCCCCGGGACAGGGGGCGCGGGGCAGTACTTC	CASSPGTGGAGQYF
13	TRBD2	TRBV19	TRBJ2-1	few	TGTGCCAGTAGTATAGGGCGGGGGGATGAGCAGTTCTTC	CASSIGRGDEQFF
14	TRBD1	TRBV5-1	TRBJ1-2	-	TGCGCCAGCAGCCCTGGGGGGACAGGAGGAGGCTACACCTTC	CASSPGGTGGGYTF
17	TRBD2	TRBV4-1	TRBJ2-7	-	TGCGCCAGCAGCCAAGATCTAAGTGCTAGCGGGGCCTACGAGCAGTACTTC	CASSQDLSASGAYEQYF
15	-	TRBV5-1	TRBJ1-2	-	TGCGCCAGCAGCTTGGTCCCAGGGGATGAGTATGGCTACACCTTC	CASSLVPGDEYGYTF
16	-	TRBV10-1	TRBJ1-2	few	TGCGCCAGCAGTGAAATAAAACGGGGGGCGCATCGGGAGCCCCCCTTC	CASSEIKRGAHREPPF